Listed below are T cell receptor beta chains from one sample, sequenced in a study of Graves' ophthalmopathy and Graves' hyperthyroidism. TCRdb fed the multiplex PCR reads into MiXCR, producing one record per CDR3 protein. Of 600,000 to 700,000 distinct CDR3 sequences in the sample, about 38% were seen once. Sequencing was performed on peripheral blood. These receptors all stem from an adult man with Graves' ophthalmopathy. The CDR3 runs from the conserved cysteine through the conserved F or W. A D gene is named only where the DNA matches it firmly. Not every row has a clone size; where given, it reads once, few, many or a size class.

>TRBV14|many|-|TRBJ1-1
CASSHSIYGVSNTEAFF
TGTGCCAGCAGCCATTCTATTTACGGGGTATCGAACACTGAAGCTTTCTTT
>TRBV12-3/TRBV12-4|-|-|TRBJ1-1
CASRPGPVVSMNTEAFF
TGTGCCAGCAGGCCGGGACCAGTGGTTTCGATGAACACTGAAGCTTTCTTT
>TRBV9|-|TRBD2|TRBJ2-7
CASNLESGKPVEQYF
TGTGCCAGCAACCTTGAGAGCGGGAAACCGGTCGAGCAGTACTTC
>TRBV7-9|-|-|TRBJ1-2
CASSSFRAGPNYGYTF
TGTGCCAGCAGCTCCTTTAGGGCAGGACCCAACTATGGCTACACCTTC
>TRBV29-1|-|TRBD1|TRBJ2-7
CSVDGDRKKDQYF
TGCAGCGTTGATGGGGACAGGAAAAAGGATCAGTACTTC
>TRBV15|-|-|TRBJ2-7
CATSSPRGYEQYF
TGTGCCACCAGCAGTCCCAGGGGCTACGAGCAGTACTTC
>TRBV3-1|-|-|TRBJ1-1
CASSQEVETVNTEAFF
TGTGCCAGCAGCCAAGAAGTGGAGACCGTGAACACTGAAGCTTTCTTT
>TRBV2|-|TRBD2|TRBJ2-1
CASSPPAGGPNNEQFF
TGTGCCAGCAGTCCACCAGCGGGGGGGCCGAACAATGAGCAGTTCTTC
>TRBV2|many|-|TRBJ1-3
CASSGGTPYGNTIYF
TGTGCCAGCAGTGGGGGGACACCGTACGGAAACACCATATATTTT
>TRBV7-9|many|TRBD1|TRBJ1-5
CASSLDWGGQGAQPQHF
TGTGCCAGCAGCTTAGATTGGGGGGGGCAGGGGGCTCAGCCCCAGCATTTT
>TRBV3-1|many|-|TRBJ1-1
CASSHDPTPNTEAFF
TGTGCCAGCAGCCACGATCCCACACCTAACACTGAAGCTTTCTTT
>TRBV6-5|-|-|TRBJ1-1
CASSYFREDHLGEAFF
TGTGCCAGCAGTTACTTCAGGGAGGATCATCTCGGTGAAGCTTTCTTT
>TRBV7-6|-|-|TRBJ2-7
CASTSTGPRAYEQYF
TGTGCCTCCACCTCCACCGGGCCCCGAGCGTACGAGCAGTACTTC
>TRBV5-5|-|-|TRBJ1-5
CASSLLAEETQHF
TGTGCCAGCAGCTTGCTGGCGGAAGAGACCCAGCATTTT
>TRBV7-9|-|TRBD1|TRBJ1-3
CASSSWTGSNTIYF
TGTGCCAGCAGCTCCTGGACAGGATCGAACACCATATATTTT
>TRBV7-2|-|TRBD1|TRBJ2-7
CASSPPGQGVLSYEQYF
TGTGCCAGCAGCCCTCCGGGACAGGGGGTTCTCTCCTACGAGCAGTACTTC
>TRBV29-1|-|-|TRBJ1-2
CSVTAGDPYGYTF
TGCAGCGTCACGGCAGGGGACCCCTATGGCTACACCTTC
>TRBV4-1|-|-|TRBJ2-7
CASSQVGGNYEQYF
TGCGCCAGCAGCCAAGTGGGGGGAAACTACGAGCAGTACTTC
>TRBV4-1|many|TRBD1|TRBJ1-5
CASSQGGGHRSNQPQHF
TGCGCCAGCAGCCAAGGAGGGGGCCATCGAAGCAATCAGCCCCAGCATTTT
>TRBV7-2|-|-|TRBJ2-5
CASSPGSTGETQYF
TGTGCCAGCAGCCCAGGGTCCACCGGGGAGACCCAGTACTTC
>TRBV29-1|-|TRBD1|TRBJ2-7
CSAPDREPHEQYF
TGCAGCGCCCCGGACAGGGAGCCCCACGAGCAGTACTTC
>TRBV9|-|-|TRBJ2-2
CASSAGPGNTGELFF
TGTGCCAGCAGCGCTGGGCCCGGAAACACCGGGGAGCTGTTTTTT
>TRBV10-2|-|TRBD1|TRBJ1-3
CASSDGQGSGNTIYF
TGTGCCAGCAGTGACGGACAGGGCTCTGGAAACACCATATATTTT
>TRBV7-2|-|-|TRBJ2-6
CASSLRGSGSGANVLTF
TGTGCCAGCAGCTTAAGGGGTAGCGGCTCTGGGGCCAACGTCCTGACTTTC
>TRBV9|-|-|TRBJ2-5
CASSVGGPVQETQYF
TGTGCCAGCAGCGTTGGTGGGCCGGTTCAAGAGACCCAGTACTTC
>TRBV4-1|-|-|TRBJ1-5
CASSQWAQHF
TGCGCCAGCAGCCAATGGGCACAGCATTTT
>TRBV25-1|-|TRBD1|TRBJ2-5
CASSLGDRVEETQYF
TGCGCCAGCAGCTTGGGGGACAGGGTCGAAGAGACCCAGTACTTC
>TRBV12-3/TRBV12-4|many|TRBD1|TRBJ1-2
CASRRGQFYGYTF
TGTGCCAGCAGAAGGGGACAGTTCTATGGCTACACCTTC
>TRBV19|many|TRBD1|TRBJ1-1
CASSIYGTGSKLDPEAFF
TGTGCCAGTAGTATCTACGGGACAGGGTCGAAGTTAGACCCTGAAGCTTTCTTT
>TRBV5-1|-|-|TRBJ1-5
CASSSRDGYQPQHF
TGCGCCAGCAGCTCCCGGGACGGGTATCAGCCCCAGCATTTT
>TRBV2|-|TRBD1|TRBJ1-4
CASSEWERDRGTEKLFF
TGTGCCAGCAGTGAATGGGAACGCGACAGGGGGACTGAAAAACTGTTTTTT
>TRBV13|-|TRBD1|TRBJ2-7
CASSYSTGQSSYEQYF
TGTGCCAGCAGCTACTCGACAGGGCAGAGCTCCTACGAGCAGTACTTC
>TRBV2|-|TRBD1|TRBJ2-5
CASGGQGQETQYF
TGTGCCAGCGGGGGACAGGGGCAAGAGACCCAGTACTTC
>TRBV5-8|many|-|TRBJ1-2
CASRVTGHYGYTF
TGTGCCAGCAGGGTGACAGGACACTATGGCTACACCTTC
>TRBV10-3|-|TRBD2|TRBJ2-7
CASSYFPRTSGGSYEQYF
TGTGCCAGCAGTTACTTCCCCCGGACTAGCGGGGGGTCCTACGAGCAGTACTTC
>TRBV5-5|-|TRBD1|TRBJ2-7
CASSWTGLGEQYF
TGTGCCAGCAGTTGGACAGGTCTCGGCGAGCAGTACTTC
>TRBV7-8|many|-|TRBJ2-2
CASSLDGELFF
TGTGCCAGCAGCTTAGACGGGGAGCTGTTTTTT
>TRBV15|once|-|TRBJ1-4
CATSRDSGANEKLFF
TGTGCCACCAGCAGAGACAGTGGGGCTAATGAAAAACTGTTTTTT
>TRBV9|many|TRBD1|TRBJ1-1
CASSVATDRGTEAFF
TGTGCCAGCAGCGTAGCCACGGACAGGGGGACTGAAGCTTTCTTT
>TRBV2|many|TRBD1|TRBJ1-5
CASSTRGREQPQHF
TGTGCCAGCAGTACGAGGGGGCGTGAACAGCCCCAGCATTTT
>TRBV25-1|-|-|TRBJ1-3
CAEVSGNTIYF
TGTGCCGAGGTCTCTGGAAACACCATATATTTT
>TRBV25-1|-|-|TRBJ1-4
CASSGGIGDNEKLFF
TGTGCCAGCAGTGGGGGAATAGGGGATAATGAAAAACTGTTTTTT
>TRBV4-1|few|-|TRBJ1-1
CASSQDRGQRPLF
TGCGCCAGCAGCCAAGATCGGGGTCAGCGTCCTCTCTTT
>TRBV20-1|few|-|TRBJ2-5
CSGRGMQETQYF
TGCAGTGGGAGAGGTATGCAAGAGACCCAGTACTTC